The clone carrying this TCR beta chain was detected only a few times. What it recognizes is unknown. This sample is part of a study of T cells after yellow fever vaccination. Regarding the study as a whole: Within FACS-sorted repertoires, abundant clonotypes contaminating from the bulk population could be present.

MiXCR, applied by TCRdb to the 5' RACE reads, yields one record per CDR3 protein. Among more than 300,000 distinct CDR3 sequences listed, 9.5% to 12% were seen once. Germline V CDR1 and CDR2: LNHDA, SQIVND (reference sequence). This CDR3 comprises 16 residues. V shed 5 bases and J 4 bases; nucleotides not matched to a gene: 10. This specimen consisted of CD4+ T cells sorted from PBMCs, obtained 45 days after the yellow fever booster vaccination. The V and J genes are TRBV19 and TRBJ1-1; TRBD1 matches at 10 bases. The clonotype originates from a man younger than 35 who received the YFV17D yellow fever vaccine. For the CDR3, the DNA is TGTGCCAGTAGTGCCGGGACAGGGGTTTTGGGCACTGAAGCTTTCTTT. Translating it yields CASSAGTGVLGTEAFF.